Below are 6 T cell receptor beta chains sequenced from a single sample in a study of T cells in Graves' hyperthyroidism and ophthalmopathy. Amplification of TCR beta CDR3 regions used RNA as the template. During a first-round RT-PCR of the TCR CDR3, the HTBI primer set was used. TCRdb fed the multiplex PCR reads into MiXCR, producing one record per CDR3 protein. The profile shows about 840,000 distinct CDR3 sequences, around 38% of them singletons. Input material: blood. The source of these receptors is a man between 18 and 29 years old with Graves' hyperthyroidism.

Ten or more counts support this clonotype. At one of its ends the junction is not consistent with the germline gene, which may arise from a read error. V is TRBV10-3 and J is TRBJ2-7; D not resolved. This CDR3 comprises 14 residues. CDR1 and CDR2 from the germline V gene are ENHRY and SYGVKD. Here the CDR3 reads CASSADPGPYEQYF. The DNA for the CDR3 is TGTGCCAGCAGTGCCGACCCCGGGCCTTACGAGCAGTACTTC.

To note about this clonotype: A much larger clone differs from this one at a single base, so this may be a read error. The CDR3 protein is CASSWLTDYQETQYF. The CDR3 nucleotides are TGTGCCAGCAGCTGGCTGACCGATTACCAAGAGACCCAGTACTTC. The rearrangement links TRBV11-1 to TRBJ2-5; D unclear. Looked up from germline, CDR1 is SGHAT and CDR2 is FQDESV (reference sequence). V was clipped by 4 bases and J by 0 bases, with 12 bases between them. The CDR3 consists of 15 residues.

The chain is built from TRBV19 and TRBJ2-7; 8 bases match TRBD1. This CDR3 spans 15 amino acids. The junction had 12 bases not matched to a gene; V was cut back by 5 bases and J by 6 bases. The germline gives CDR1 LNHDA, CDR2 SQIVND (reference sequence). CDR3: CASSFLGGQGAEQYF. The CDR3 DNA follows: TGTGCCAGTAGTTTCTTGGGTGGACAGGGCGCCGAGCAGTACTTC.

This chain connects TRBV6-5 to TRBJ1-5; 8 nucleotides agree with TRBD1. The CDR3 covers 16 residues. CDR1 is MNHEY, CDR2 SVGAGI, per germline. The V and J ends lost 0 bases and 0 bases, in that order; junction bases with no gene match: 1. The CDR3 loop is CASSYSTGDSNQPQHF. The CDR3 DNA is TGTGCCAGCAGTTACTCGACAGGGGATAGCAATCAGCCCCAGCATTTT.

The chain links TRBV20-1 to TRBJ2-7; D is perhaps TRBD2 (5 bases). Germline-derived CDR1 and CDR2 are DFQATT and SNEGSKA (reference sequence). V dropped 5 bases and J dropped 3 bases, with 14 bases sitting between them. This CDR3 contains 13 residues. In DNA form, the CDR3 reads TGCAGTGCTCAGGACTTGAACGTCTACGAGCAGTACTTC. Its protein product is CSAQDLNVYEQYF.

Written as DNA, the CDR3 is TGTGCCAGCAGTGAAGTCGCAGGCTTCTATGGCTACACCTTC. It codes for CASSEVAGFYGYTF. The chain has TRBV2 and TRBJ1-2; unclear D gene. Trimming cost V 1 base and J 4 bases, with 10 bases left between them. CDR1 is SNHLY and CDR2 is FYNNEI in the germline V gene. The CDR3 runs to 14 residues.